A single sample is the source of the 21 T cell receptor beta chains below, sequenced in a study of response to subunit inactivated influenza vaccine. One entry per CDR3 protein, called by TCRdb with MiXCR from the RT-PCR reads. The sample lists some 480,000 distinct CDR3 sequences, 9.5% to 13% occurring once. The sequencing here drew on PBMCs from blood, taken about 40 days after vaccination. The source is a man aged 50 to 59 who received an inactivated influenza vaccine.

This chain joins TRBV5-5 and TRBJ2-3; tentatively, D is TRBD2 (5 bases). The V gene lost 3 bases and the J gene lost 2 bases, with 13 bases spanning the gap. The CDR3 sequence is 15 residues long. The germline V gene encodes CDR1 SGHKS and CDR2 YYEKEE (reference sequence). CDR3 loop: CASSSREQHTDTQYF. The CDR3 DNA follows: TGTGCCAGCAGCTCCCGGGAACAGCACACAGATACGCAGTATTTT. The whole variable domain, remainder taken from reference TRBV5-5 and TRBJ2-3, is DAGVTQSPTHLIKTRGQQVTLRCSPISGHKSVSWYQQVLGQGPQFIFQYYEKEERGRGNFPDRFSARQFPNYSSELNVNALLLGDSALYLCASSSREQHTDTQYFGPGTRLTVL.

This clonotype was seen at least ten times. J is TRBJ2-1 and V is TRBV7-9; 10 bases fit TRBD2. The V gene end was trimmed by 0 bases and the J gene end by 14 bases; junction bases not matched to a gene: 10. The germline gives CDR1 SEHNR, CDR2 FQNEAQ (reference sequence). The CDR3 contains 15 residues. The CDR3 loop reads CASSLAERGGAQEFF. The CDR3 DNA is TGTGCCAGCAGCTTAGCCGAGCGGGGGGGTGCTCAGGAGTTCTTC.

This rearrangement joins TRBV13 to TRBJ2-1, with 7 bases lining up with TRBD2. Germline assignment: CDR1 PRHDT and CDR2 FYEKMQ (reference sequence). The J segment lost 7 bases and the V segment lost 5 bases, leaving 8 bases of the junction unmatched. The CDR3 totals 14 residues. The CDR3 loop is CASSQARGENEQFF. The DNA of the CDR3 is TGTGCCAGCAGCCAGGCCCGGGGGGAAAATGAGCAGTTCTTC.

The gene calls are TRBV3-1 and TRBJ2-1; a possible D gene is TRBD1 (6 bases). The CDR3 is 15 amino acids. Germline-derived CDR1 and CDR2 are LGHDT and YNNKEL (reference sequence). The V end was cut by 4 bases, the J end by 1 base, with 11 bases between. CDR3 loop: CASSPGANSYNEQFF. In DNA, the CDR3 is TGTGCCAGCAGCCCAGGGGCTAATTCCTACAATGAGCAGTTCTTC.

This clonotype has at least ten counts. The J gene is TRBJ2-3, the V gene TRBV13; 7 positions match TRBD1. This CDR3 has 14 residues. Germline CDR1 and CDR2: PRHDT and FYEKMQ (reference sequence). V lost 5 bases, J lost 1 base, and 3 bases stayed unmatched. CDR3 loop: CASSHGQGTDTQYF. CDR3 nucleotides: TGTGCCAGCAGCCACGGACAGGGCACAGATACGCAGTATTTT.

This clonotype turned up a few times. This sequence joins TRBV6-2 or TRBV6-3 and TRBJ1-1; D is unclear. With 5 bases removed from V and 3 bases from J, the gap between germline ends came to 7 bases. Germline CDR1 and CDR2: MNHEY and SVGEGT. This CDR3 contains 12 residues. This chain's CDR3 is CASSADYTEAFF. The CDR3 DNA reads as TGTGCCAGCAGTGCAGACTACACTGAAGCTTTCTTT.

The rearrangement joins TRBV7-9 to TRBJ2-1, with 7 bases aligning to TRBD2. V was pared by 3 bases and J by 8 bases, with 10 bases of the junction left unmatched. The germline gives CDR1 SEHNR, CDR2 FQNEAQ (reference sequence). This CDR3 is built from 15 residues. The CDR3 loop is CASSLGEGLVDEQFF. CDR3 bases: TGTGCCAGCAGCTTGGGGGAGGGCCTGGTGGATGAGCAGTTCTTC.

The chain joins TRBV19 to TRBJ2-5; D possibly uses TRBD1 or TRBD2 (5 bases each). The V gene lost 7 bases and the J gene lost 3 bases, with 12 bases spanning the gap. The germline CDR1 and CDR2 sequences are LNHDA and SQIVND (reference sequence). The CDR3 contains 13 residues. CDR3 sequence (DNA): TGTGCCAGTAAGGGACGGCAGGAAGAGACCCAGTACTTC. Translating it yields CASKGRQEETQYF.

This clonotype was detected a few times. This rearrangement joins TRBV20-1 to TRBJ1-1, with TRBD1 identical over 12 bases. This CDR3 has 14 amino acids. The germline gives CDR1 DFQATT, CDR2 SNEGSKA (reference sequence). Germline trimming cut 3 bases from V and 7 bases from J; bases unmatched to any gene: 6. The CDR3, as DNA: TGCAGTGCTAGCAAGGGACAGGGGGCGTTTGAAGCTTTCTTT. It translates to CSASKGQGAFEAFF.

This clonotype was picked up a small number of times. The chain is built from TRBV6-2 or TRBV6-3 and TRBJ2-1; TRBD2 matches 11 bases. Germline V CDR1 and CDR2: MNHEY, SVGEGT. This CDR3 spans 16 amino acids. Germline trimming cut 6 bases from V and 0 bases from J; bases unmatched to any gene: 4. In DNA, the CDR3 is TGTGCCAGCAGGAGACTAGCGGGGAGCTCCTACAATGAGCAGTTCTTC. Protein: CASRRLAGSSYNEQFF.

The CDR3 loop reads CASSPLRQGITEAFF. The CDR3 DNA reads as TGTGCCAGCAGTCCCCTGCGGCAAGGGATCACTGAAGCTTTCTTT. This chain connects TRBV6-1 to TRBJ1-1; D remains unclear. Germline CDR1 is MNHNS and CDR2 is SASEGT. Trimming shortened V by 5 bases and J by 4 bases, and 17 bases separated the two germline ends. The CDR3 sequence is 15 residues long.

This clonotype showed up just a few times. This rearrangement joins TRBV29-1 to TRBJ2-7, with 9 bases lining up with TRBD2. Trimming cost V 5 bases and J 3 bases; bases outside gene matches: 2. Germline V lookup: CDR1 SQVTM, CDR2 ANQGSEA. The CDR3 contains 12 residues. The CDR3 coding sequence is TGCAGCGTTCAACTAGCGGGCTACGAGCAGTACTTC. Translating gives CSVQLAGYEQYF.

The sample holds a few counts of this clonotype. The rearrangement joins TRBV29-1 to TRBJ2-1; D call uncertain. This CDR3 has 18 residues. V was pared by 2 bases and J by 0 bases, with 20 bases between. Germline V lookup: CDR1 SQVTM, CDR2 ANQGSEA. The CDR3 DNA reads TGCAGCGTTGAAAGTTGGAGTACGTCCAGGAGCTCCTACAATGAGCAGTTCTTC. Translating it yields CSVESWSTSRSSYNEQFF.

V and J are TRBV12-3 or TRBV12-4 and TRBJ2-4, with a tentative D call TRBD1 (5 bases). V shed 2 bases and J shed 1 base, with 9 bases lying between them. This CDR3 has 15 residues. CDR3 loop: CASSLWGLAKNIQYF. The CDR3 DNA reads as TGTGCCAGCAGTTTATGGGGCCTGGCCAAAAACATTCAGTACTTC.

This clonotype occurred many times. The J gene is TRBJ2-7, the V gene TRBV12-3 or TRBV12-4, with D possibly TRBD1 on 5 matching bases. This CDR3 comprises 15 residues. With 2 bases removed from V and 3 bases from J, the gap between germline ends came to 14 bases. The CDR3 DNA follows: TGTGCCAGCAGTTTAAAGAGATACAGGAGCTACGAGCAGTACTTC. It translates to CASSLKRYRSYEQYF.

This rearrangement joins TRBV7-6 to TRBJ2-1, with 10 bases fitting TRBD2. The junction had 13 bases not matched to a gene; V was cut back by 5 bases and J by 0 bases. This CDR3 is 19 amino acids long. Germline V gene data show CDR1 as SGHVS and CDR2 as FNYEAQ. CDR3 in amino acids: CASSAGPSGRSSSYNEQFF. The CDR3 nucleotides read TGTGCCAGCAGCGCGGGTCCTAGCGGGAGATCCAGCTCCTACAATGAGCAGTTCTTC.

This clonotype was recorded many times. The chain uses TRBV29-1 and TRBJ2-1; TRBD1 aligns across 10 bases. The CDR3 covers 15 residues. V gave up 3 bases and J gave up 1 base; unmatched junction bases: 3. Looked up from germline, CDR1 is SQVTM and CDR2 is ANQGSEA. The CDR3 bases are TGCAGCGTTGATCCGGGACAGGGGTCCTACAATGAGCAGTTCTTC. This sequence encodes CSVDPGQGSYNEQFF.

The J gene is TRBJ2-1, the V gene TRBV5-1; D is perhaps TRBD2 (6 bases). V gave up 4 bases and J gave up 6 bases, with 14 bases separating them. Germline assignment: CDR1 SGHRS and CDR2 YFSETQ. This CDR3 has 14 residues. As DNA, the CDR3 is TGCGCCAGCAGCCTGGGAGGCCCATCCAATGAGCAGTTCTTC. It is translated as CASSLGGPSNEQFF.

The gene calls are TRBV11-1 and TRBJ2-7; 7 nucleotides line up with TRBD2. The V gene's germline CDR1 is SGHAT and CDR2 FQDESV (reference sequence). V lost 3 bases, J lost 4 bases, and 21 bases stayed unmatched. The CDR3 spans 19 residues. The CDR3 is CASSLGSQFRLALAYEQYF. CDR3 DNA sequence: TGTGCCAGCAGCTTGGGGAGTCAATTCCGACTAGCCCTCGCGTACGAGCAGTACTTC.

This clonotype was detected many times. The chain has TRBV12-3 or TRBV12-4 and TRBJ2-1, with 8 bases matching TRBD2. The ends lost 1 base at V and 2 bases at J; junction bases unmatched: 7. The CDR3 runs to 17 residues. The CDR3 loop is CASSLGPGTRPYNEQFF. The CDR3 DNA sequence: TGTGCCAGCAGTTTAGGGCCCGGGACTAGACCCTACAATGAGCAGTTCTTC.

This clonotype was detected a few times. V is TRBV3-1 and J is TRBJ1-1, with D possibly matching TRBD1 (5 bases). Germline CDR1 reads LGHDT; CDR2 reads YNNKEL (reference sequence). V dropped 4 bases and J dropped 7 bases, with 16 bases sitting between them. The CDR3 loop spans 14 amino acids. DNA of the CDR3: TGTGCCAGCAGCCGGGGCACTCAGAGATTTGAAGCTTTCTTT. Amino acids: CASSRGTQRFEAFF.